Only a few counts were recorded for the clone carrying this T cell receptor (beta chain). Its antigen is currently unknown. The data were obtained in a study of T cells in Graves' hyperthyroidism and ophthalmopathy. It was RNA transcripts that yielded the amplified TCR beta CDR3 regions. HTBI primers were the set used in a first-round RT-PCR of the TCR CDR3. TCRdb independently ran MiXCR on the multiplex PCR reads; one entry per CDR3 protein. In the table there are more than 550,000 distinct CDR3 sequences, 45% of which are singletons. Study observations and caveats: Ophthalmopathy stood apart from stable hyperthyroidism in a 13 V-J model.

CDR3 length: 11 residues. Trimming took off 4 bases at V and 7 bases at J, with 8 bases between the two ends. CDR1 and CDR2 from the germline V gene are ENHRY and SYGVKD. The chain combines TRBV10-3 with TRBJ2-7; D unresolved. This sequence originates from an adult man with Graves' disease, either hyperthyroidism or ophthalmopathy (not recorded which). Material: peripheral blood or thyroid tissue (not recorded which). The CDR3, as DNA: TGTGCCATCAGTGTGGGCAATGAGCAGTACTTC. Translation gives CAISVGNEQYF.